The rows below give T cell receptor beta chains drawn from one sample of a study of read filtering for tumor transcriptome and immune sequencing. In TCRdb, the reads were re-called with MiXCR into one record per CDR3 protein. The sample has 50,000 to 65,000 distinct CDR3 sequences; roughly a fifth are singletons. Material: a population of CD138-negative cells sorted from bone marrow. Receptors were obtained from a donor at least 40 years old with multiple myeloma. Each CDR3 is given with its conserved first and last residue. D genes are given only for firm matches. Only part of the rows carry a size: once, few, many, or a class if the clone is expanded.

14	TRBV4-1	TRBD2	many	TRBJ2-5	TGCGCCAGCAGCCAAGCTAGCGGGGAGGAGACCCAGTACTTC	CASSQASGEETQYF
17	TRBV18	TRBD1	few	TRBJ2-1	TGTGCCAGCTCACCACCGTCGTTACAGGGGGGTTATAATGAGCAGTTCTTC	CASSPPSLQGGYNEQFF
14	TRBV5-4	.	once	TRBJ2-1	TGTGCCAGCAGCTTAGGGTGTTCCTACAATGAGCAGTTCTTC	CASSLGCSYNEQFF
12	TRBV5-1	.	many	TRBJ2-7	TGCGCCAGCAGCTTGGTGGGCTACGAGCAGTACTTC	CASSLVGYEQYF
16	TRBV18	TRBD1	many	TRBJ2-5	TGTGCCAGCTCACCGCTCATGACAGGGGGCGGCGAGACCCAGTACTTC	CASSPLMTGGGETQYF
11	TRBV20-1	.	many	TRBJ2-3	TGCAGTGCTAGTGCTGCAGATACGCAGTATTTT	CSASAADTQYF
13	TRBV20-1	.	many	TRBJ1-1	TGCAGTGCTAGGATTACAGCGAACACTGAAGCTTTCTTT	CSARITANTEAFF
14	TRBV12-3/TRBV12-4	.	many	TRBJ2-1	TGTGCCAGCAGTTCAGGGCTCCCCCACAATGAGCAGTTCTTC	CASSSGLPHNEQFF
18	TRBV28	.	few	TRBJ2-5	TGTGCCAGCAGTTTATATTATGGGAGGACGAAAAACCAAGAGACCCAGTACTTC	CASSLYYGRTKNQETQYF
15	TRBV9	.	.	TRBJ2-2	TGTGCCAGCAGCGTACTAGATTACGTTAACGGGGAGCTGTTTTTT	CASSVLDYVNGELFF
15	TRBV6-1	TRBD2	medium-sized	TRBJ2-1	TGTGCCAGCAGTACCCCGGGACTAGCAAAGAATGAGCAGTTCTTC	CASSTPGLAKNEQFF
19	TRBV7-9	TRBD2	many	TRBJ2-5	TGTGCCAGCAGCAAACCGGGACTAGCGGGGGCCGCGTCGCTAGAGACCCAGTACTTC	CASSKPGLAGAASLETQYF
13	TRBV5-1	TRBD1	many	TRBJ2-7	TGCGCCAGCAGCTTGTTGGGACAGCTCGAGCAGTACTTC	CASSLLGQLEQYF
16	TRBV3-1	.	.	TRBJ2-7	TGTGCCAACAGCCAACTTGATAGCGAGAACTCCTACGAGCAGTACTTC	CANSQLDSENSYEQYF
15	TRBV5-1	TRBD2	many	TRBJ2-3	TGCGCCAGCAGCGATAGCGGGGCCCTACGCTATACGCAGTATTTT	CASSDSGALRYTQYF
16	TRBV20-1	TRBD1	.	TRBJ2-3	TGCAGTGCTAGCCGTACCGGGACAGGGGGCACAGATACGCAGTATTTT	CSASRTGTGGTDTQYF
17	TRBV7-9	TRBD1	many	TRBJ2-3	TGTGCCAGCAGCGCCCTACTACGGACAGGGACTTTAGATACGCAGTATTTT	CASSALLRTGTLDTQYF
12	TRBV29-1	.	many	TRBJ2-1	TGCAGCGGCCTGACTAGGGCGAATGAGCAGTTCTTC	CSGLTRANEQFF
15	TRBV5-1	TRBD1	many	TRBJ2-5	TGCGCCAGCAGCAACGACAGGGGCGCAGAAGAGACCCAGTACTTC	CASSNDRGAEETQYF
12	TRBV29-1	.	many	TRBJ2-2	TGCAGCGTTGAGGGCTTCACCGGGGAGCTGTTTTTT	CSVEGFTGELFF
15	TRBV3-1	TRBD2	many	TRBJ2-1	TGTGCCAGCAGCCAAGAGAGTCTAGCGGGCAGCGAGCAGTTCTTC	CASSQESLAGSEQFF
17	TRBV7-9	.	.	TRBJ2-6	TGTGCCAGCAGCTTAGTCCCACGGGAAACTGGGGCCAACGTCCTGACTTTC	CASSLVPRETGANVLTF
14	TRBV2	TRBD1	.	TRBJ1-2	TGTGCCAGCAGTGAAAGGGGGCAGTCCTATGGCTACACCTTC	CASSERGQSYGYTF
14	TRBV29-1	TRBD1	many	TRBJ2-1	TGCAGCATTTTGGGACAGTGGACCTACAATGAGCAGTTCTTC	CSILGQWTYNEQFF
15	TRBV4-1	.	.	TRBJ2-7	TGCTCCAGCAGCCAAGTTCGGGACTGGGGGAACGAGCAGTACTTT	CSSSQVRDWGNEQYF
17	TRBV28	TRBD1	many	TRBJ2-3	TGTGCCAGCAGTTTAGGGCCCCCGGGACAGGGGGACGATACGCAGTATTTT	CASSLGPPGQGDDTQYF
16	TRBV30	TRBD2	many	TRBJ2-2	TGTGCCTGGAGTGATGGGGGGAGGGTTTACACCGGGGAGCTGTTTTTT	CAWSDGGRVYTGELFF
14	TRBV20-1	TRBD2	many	TRBJ2-1	TGCAGTGCTAGACCTAGCGGGGGCCCTGATCAGCAGTTCTTC	CSARPSGGPDQQFF
13	TRBV29-1	TRBD1	many	TRBJ2-3	TGCAGCGTGGGACAGGGAAGCACAGATACGCAGTATTTT	CSVGQGSTDTQYF
13	TRBV7-2	.	many	TRBJ1-5	TGTGCCAGCAGCCCAGGGAGCAATCAGCCCCAGCATTTT	CASSPGSNQPQHF
14	TRBV7-2	.	many	TRBJ2-1	TGTGCCAGCAGCTTAGCGGACTATGCCAATGAGCAGTTCTTC	CASSLADYANEQFF
16	TRBV5-1	TRBD2	many	TRBJ2-1	TGCGCCAGCAGCCTCGGACTAGCGGGGAACTACAATGAGCAGTTCTTC	CASSLGLAGNYNEQFF
16	TRBV10-3	TRBD1	many	TRBJ2-2	TGTGCCATCAGTGGGACCGGGACAGGGGTTACCGGGGAGCTGTTTTTT	CAISGTGTGVTGELFF
13	TRBV7-9	.	many	TRBJ1-5	TGTGCCAGCAGCTTCGACAACAATCAGCCCCAGCATTTT	CASSFDNNQPQHF
13	TRBV7-6	.	many	TRBJ2-7	TGTGCCAGCAGCTTAAATGAGAGGGGCGAGCAGTACTTC	CASSLNERGEQYF
19	TRBV19	TRBD1	few	TRBJ2-6	TGTGCCAGTAGTATCCAAGGGACAGGGGGCACTTCTGGGGCCAACGTCCTGACTTTC	CASSIQGTGGTSGANVLTF
15	TRBV14	TRBD1	medium-sized	TRBJ2-1	TGTGCCAGCAGCCAACGCCGGGACAGGGATTACGAGCAGTTCTTC	CASSQRRDRDYEQFF
17	TRBV7-3	TRBD2	many	TRBJ2-1	TGTGCCAGCAGCCCCTCCCCACTAGCGGAGAACTACAATGAGCAGTTCTTC	CASSPSPLAENYNEQFF
15	TRBV18	TRBD1	many	TRBJ1-1	TGTGCCAGCTCAATCCGGACAGGGGGAAACACTGAAGCTTTCTTT	CASSIRTGGNTEAFF
19	TRBV18	TRBD1	.	TRBJ2-4	TGTGCCAGCTCACGAGCCGGGACAGGGGCGGACCATGACAAAAACATTCAGTACTTC	CASSRAGTGADHDKNIQYF
13	TRBV10-3	.	many	TRBJ1-2	TGTGCCATCAGTGAGTCGAGGACAGACGGCTACACCTTC	CAISESRTDGYTF
12	TRBV29-1	.	many	TRBJ2-1	TGCAGCGCAGGACAGTTATACAATGAGCAGTTCTTC	CSAGQLYNEQFF
16	TRBV2	.	many	TRBJ2-7	TGTGCCAGCAGCCCCCCGAGGGCAGGGACCCTTAACGAGCAGTACTTC	CASSPPRAGTLNEQYF
18	TRBV6-2/TRBV6-3	.	.	TRBJ1-1	TGTGCCAGCAGGCCAGCTCAGGTTCACTCGGCGGGGAACACTGAAGCTTTCTTT	CASRPAQVHSAGNTEAFF
15	TRBV5-1	TRBD2	.	TRBJ2-1	TGCGCCAGCAGCTTAACCGGGACTAGCGGGATACGGCAGTTCTTC	CASSLTGTSGIRQFF